Listed below are T cell receptor beta chains from one sample, sequenced in a study of brain T cells in children with intractable seizures. The repertoire was sequenced with immunoSEQ multiplex PCR; TCRdb's copy has only in-frame clones and lacks some. The data show about 340,000 clones, 93% seen once. The sample in question was peripheral blood, obtained approximately 5 months after surgery. The receptors originated from a boy in the first two years of life with tuberous sclerosis and intractable seizures. CDR3s include the opening cysteine and the closing phenylalanine or tryptophan. The order of the fields is clone size, D gene, J gene, V gene, CDR3 protein, CDR3 DNA. A D gene is named only where the DNA matches it firmly. Some rows mark clone size as missing; the rest say once, few, many or name a class of expanded clone.

NA,NA,TRBJ2-4,TRBV30,CAWSQAPQAKNIQYF,TGTGCCTGGAGTCAGGCCCCTCAAGCCAAAAACATTCAGTACTTC
NA,NA,TRBJ2-4,TRBV5-6,CASSLLGIGKAKNIQYF,TGTGCCAGCAGCTTGCTGGGGATAGGTAAAGCCAAAAACATTCAGTACTTC
NA,TRBD2,TRBJ2-2,TRBV2,CASRGSGRGAGELFF,TGTGCCAGCAGGGGCTCCGGGCGGGGGGCCGGGGAGCTGTTTTTT
once,NA,TRBJ2-4,TRBV7-9,CASSDISMGSVGNIQYF,TGTGCCAGCAGCGACATTTCTATGGGGTCTGTGGGGAACATTCAGTACTTC
NA,NA,TRBJ2-3,TRBV6-5,CASSPGTSTDTQYF,TGTGCCAGCAGTCCCGGGACTAGCACAGATACGCAGTATTTT
NA,NA,TRBJ2-3,TRBV6-1,CASSEAGPGSGDTQYF,TGTGCCAGCAGTGAAGCCGGTCCCGGTAGTGGAGATACGCAGTATTTT
NA,NA,TRBJ1-5,TRBV3-1/TRBV3-2,CASSLDTNQPQHF,TGTGCCAGCAGCCTCGACACCAATCAGCCCCAGCATTTT
NA,NA,TRBJ2-7,TRBV6-5,CASSKEGNEQYF,TGTGCCTCGTCTAAGGAGGGGAACGAGCAGTACTTC
once,TRBD2,TRBJ2-5,TRBV14,CASSQGAFLAGMEVGSWGTQYF,TGTGCCAGCAGCCAAGGAGCTTTTCTAGCGGGGATGGAAGTTGGGAGTTGGGGGACCCAGTACTTC
once,NA,TRBJ1-2,TRBV7-2,CASSLHRAGSYGYTF,TGTGCCAGCAGCTTACACCGAGCAGGCTCCTATGGCTACACCTTC
NA,TRBD1,TRBJ2-2,TRBV7-9,CASRPGTATGELFF,TGTGCCAGCAGGCCCGGGACAGCTACCGGGGAGCTGTTTTTT
NA,TRBD1,TRBJ1-3,TRBV6-5,CASRGTAISGNTIYF,TGTGCCAGCAGAGGGACAGCCATCTCTGGAAACACCATATATTTT
NA,NA,TRBJ1-2,TRBV27,CASTSGEGQNYGYTF,TGTGCCAGCACTTCGGGGGAGGGACAAAACTATGGCTACACCTTC
NA,NA,TRBJ1-3,TRBV7-9,CASSLDQGHPSGNTIYF,TGTGCCAGCAGCTTAGATCAGGGTCACCCCTCTGGAAACACCATATATTTT
NA,TRBD2,TRBJ2-3,TRBV30,CAWSVLAGADTQYF,TGTGCCTGGAGTGTCCTAGCGGGAGCAGATACGCAGTATTTT
NA,TRBD2,TRBJ2-7,TRBV20-1,CSASQAGGPNEQYF,TGCAGTGCTAGTCAAGCGGGGGGGCCGAACGAGCAGTACTTC
NA,NA,TRBJ2-3,TRBV4-1,CASSPSRLGIVTDTQYF,TGCGCCAGCAGCCCAAGCCGACTGGGGATAGTCACAGATACGCAGTATTTT
NA,NA,TRBJ1-3,TRBV5-1,CASSPSSGSGNTIYF,TGCGCCAGCAGCCCTTCCTCCGGGTCTGGAAACACCATATATTTT
NA,NA,TRBJ1-1,TRBV11-2,CASSLDLNTEAFF,TGTGCCAGCAGCTTAGACCTGAACACTGAAGCTTTCTTT
NA,TRBD2,TRBJ2-5,TRBV28,CAANGGRAQETQYF,TGTGCCGCGAATGGAGGGAGGGCCCAGGAGACCCAGTACTTC
NA,NA,TRBJ2-3,TRBV14,CASSSVRGYTDTQYF,TGTGCCAGCAGCTCGGTGAGGGGATACACAGATACGCAGTATTTT
few,NA,TRBJ1-1,TRBV19,CASSGAGDTEAFF,TGTGCCAGTAGTGGGGCAGGGGACACTGAAGCTTTCTTT
NA,NA,TRBJ1-5,TRBV24-1,CATAGPYSNQPQHF,TGTGCCACCGCCGGCCCTTATAGCAATCAGCCCCAGCATTTT
NA,NA,TRBJ1-2,TRBV27,CASSPSGVNYGYTF,TGTGCCAGCAGTCCCTCAGGGGTCAACTATGGCTACACCTTC
few,NA,TRBJ1-6,TRBV6-6,CASSSPLHF,TGTGCCAGCAGCTCACCCCTCCACTTT
NA,NA,TRBJ2-1,TRBV30,CAWSRRLMGHNEQFF,TGTGCCTGGAGTAGGAGGCTAATGGGACACAATGAGCAGTTCTTC
NA,NA,TRBJ1-6,TRBV7-2,CASRGLGSPLHF,TGTGCCAGCAGGGGCCTCGGTTCACCCCTCCACTTT
NA,TRBD2,TRBJ2-7,TRBV6-5,CASRPGLAYEQYF,TGTGCCAGCAGACCAGGACTAGCCTACGAGCAGTACTTC
few,TRBD2,TRBJ2-3,TRBV2,CASRTSGGAADTQYF,TGTGCCAGCAGGACTAGCGGGGGGGCAGCTGATACGCAGTATTTT
NA,NA,TRBJ1-3,TRBV30,CAWNTGVNTIYF,TGTGCCTGGAACACCGGGGTGAACACCATATATTTT
NA,NA,TRBJ1-4,TRBV30,CAWSVGSPNEKLFF,TGTGCCTGGAGTGTCGGCTCACCGAATGAAAAACTGTTTTTT
NA,TRBD1,TRBJ1-1,TRBV28,CASSPTGQGRAEAFF,TGTGCCAGCAGTCCCACAGGACAGGGTAGGGCTGAAGCTTTCTTT
NA,TRBD1,TRBJ2-7,TRBV2,CASAYRSGQGGTYEQYF,TGTGCCAGCGCATACCGATCCGGACAGGGGGGAACCTACGAGCAGTACTTC
NA,NA,TRBJ1-2,TRBV4-1,CASSQEDRDNYGYTF,TGCGCCAGCAGCCAAGAGGACAGAGATAACTATGGCTACACCTTC
NA,TRBD2,TRBJ2-3,TRBV5-8,CASSTSGRTSTDTQYF,TGTGCCAGCAGCACTAGCGGGCGTACTAGCACAGATACGCAGTATTTT
once,NA,TRBJ1-1,TRBV30,CAWSPRTGRAFF,TGTGCCTGGAGCCCGAGGACGGGGCGAGCTTTCTTT
NA,NA,TRBJ2-3,TRBV24-1,CATSDLEGLSLDTQYF,TGTGCCACCAGTGATTTGGAGGGATTGAGTCTCGATACGCAGTATTTT
NA,NA,TRBJ2-7,TRBV6-1,CASSEYTSYEQYF,TGTGCCAGCAGTGAGTACACTTCCTACGAGCAGTACTTC
NA,TRBD2,TRBJ2-2,TRBV30,CAWSIPWRETGELFF,TGTGCCTGGAGTATACCGTGGCGGGAGACCGGGGAGCTGTTTTTT
NA,NA,TRBJ2-7,TRBV5-5,CASSLVREQYF,TGTGCCAGCAGCTTGGTAAGAGAGCAGTACTTC
NA,NA,TRBJ1-6,TRBV9,CASNLGDPYNSPLHF,TGTGCCAGCAACCTAGGGGACCCGTATAATTCACCCCTCCACTTT
NA,NA,TRBJ2-7,TRBV7-9,CASSLAPGASYEQYF,TGTGCCAGCAGCTTAGCGCCAGGGGCTTCCTACGAGCAGTACTTC
NA,TRBD1,TRBJ2-2,TRBV6-6,CASSQDRTNTGELFF,TGTGCCAGCAGCCAGGACAGGACAAACACCGGGGAGCTGTTTTTT
NA,TRBD1,TRBJ1-6,TRBV7-9,CASSPWDRGESPLHF,TGTGCCAGCAGTCCTTGGGACAGGGGGGAATCACCCCTCCACTTT
NA,TRBD1,TRBJ2-6,TRBV10-3,CATGQGDNVLTF,TGTGCCACCGGACAGGGCGACAACGTCCTGACTTTC
NA,NA,TRBJ2-7,TRBV7-2,CASSLLNYEQYF,TGTGCCAGCAGCTTACTAAACTACGAGCAGTACTTC
NA,NA,TRBJ2-7,TRBV27,CASSPVDSGAAYEQYF,TGTGCCAGCAGTCCGGTAGACAGCGGCGCTGCCTACGAGCAGTACTTC
NA,NA,TRBJ1-4,TRBV24-1,CATSALGEGNEKLFF,TGTGCCACCAGTGCCCTCGGGGAGGGCAATGAAAAACTGTTTTTT
NA,NA,TRBJ2-7,TRBV3-1/TRBV3-2,CASSYEPGAYEQYF,TGTGCCAGCAGTTATGAGCCAGGAGCCTACGAGCAGTACTTC
NA,NA,TRBJ1-2,TRBV24-1,CATSAGGGYTF,TGTGCCACCAGTGCCGGTGGTGGCTACACCTTC